Listed below are T cell receptor beta chains from one sample, sequenced in a study of shared clonotypes between healthy human individuals. TCRdb's table, derived via immunoSEQ multiplex PCR, lists solely in-frame clones and lacks some. Among about 2.1 million clones listed, about 92% were seen once. Sequenced material: naive CD8+ T cells from PBMCs. The receptors come from a man between 18 and 29 years old in good health. Some clones in this sample may be carry-over from other donors' samples. Each CDR3 is given with its conserved first and last residue. A D gene is named only where the DNA matches it firmly. Rows may omit the clone size; those that give it use once, few, many or a size class.

V gene	D gene	J gene	clone size	CDR3 DNA	CDR3 protein
TRBV25-1	NA	TRBJ1-1	NA	TGTGCCAGCAGTGGGGGGTGGGTAGCTTTCTTT	CASSGGWVAFF
TRBV27	NA	TRBJ2-3	NA	TGTGCCAGCAGTTTTAGGGGAGATACGCAGTATTTT	CASSFRGDTQYF
TRBV9	TRBD1	TRBJ2-7	NA	TGTGCCAGCAGCGGACGTCGGGACAGCGGAAGGACCGAGCAGTACTTC	CASSGRRDSGRTEQYF
TRBV28	NA	TRBJ2-1	NA	TGTGCCAGCACCCTCACTCTGGTGGGGGCCCTTTCTCCCTCCCATGAGCAGTTCTTC	CASTLTLVGALSPSHEQFF
TRBV27	NA	TRBJ1-1	NA	TGTGCCAGCAGTTTATTGGGGGCCACTGAAGCTTTCTTT	CASSLLGATEAFF
TRBV7-9	NA	TRBJ2-1	NA	TGTGCCAGCAGCAGTCCGTTAAACAATGAGCAGTTCTTC	CASSSPLNNEQFF
TRBV28	NA	TRBJ1-2	NA	TGTGCCAGCGTCCCCGGGATAGGGGATGGCTACACCTTC	CASVPGIGDGYTF
TRBV9	NA	TRBJ1-3	NA	TGTGCCAGCAGCGCCGAGGGAAGCCCTGGAAACACCATATATTTT	CASSAEGSPGNTIYF
TRBV6-6	NA	TRBJ1-2	NA	TGTGCCAGCAGCCCAATTGGACAGAACTATGGCTACACCTTC	CASSPIGQNYGYTF
TRBV5-3	TRBD2	TRBJ2-3	NA	TGTGCCAGAAGCTTGGCCTATGTGGGACTAGCGGAATCCCTAGCGAGTGTCATTCCAGATACGCAGTATTTT	CARSLAYVGLAESLASVIPDTQYF
TRBV29-1	NA	TRBJ2-4	NA	TGCAGCGTCGGCTCCAAGGGGTGGGGTAACATTCAGTACTTC	CSVGSKGWGNIQYF
TRBV13	TRBD2	TRBJ2-3	once	TGTGCCAGCAGCTTAGCCCTCTGGCGGGAGCGTACAGATACGCAGTATTTT	CASSLALWRERTDTQYF
TRBV5-4	NA	TRBJ1-4	NA	TGTGCCAGCAGCGACGGAGACCTAGCTACTAATGAAAAACTGTTTTTT	CASSDGDLATNEKLFF
TRBV9	NA	TRBJ2-5	NA	TGTGCCAGCAGCCGACGTGGGACAACTCAAGAGACCCAGTACTTC	CASSRRGTTQETQYF
TRBV6-1	TRBD1	TRBJ1-4	NA	TGTGCCAGCAGTGCTAAAGGGGGCGTAGATGAAAAACTGTTTTTT	CASSAKGGVDEKLFF
TRBV27	TRBD2	TRBJ2-3	NA	TGTGCCAGCAGTGCCAGGATAGCGGGGGGCACAGATACGCAGTATTTT	CASSARIAGGTDTQYF
TRBV2	NA	TRBJ2-5	NA	TGTGCCAGCAGTATTTACTCGCGAAAAGAGACCCAGTACTTC	CASSIYSRKETQYF
TRBV7-9	NA	TRBJ2-7	NA	TGTGCCAGCAGCTTAATCGGGGCTCTATCCTACGAGCAGTACTTC	CASSLIGALSYEQYF
TRBV4-3	NA	TRBJ2-7	NA	TGCGCCAGCAGCCAAGATACAGGGATATTAGCCGGGCAGTACTTC	CASSQDTGILAGQYF
TRBV28	TRBD2	TRBJ2-1	NA	TGTGCCAGCAGTCCGGGACTAGCGGGAGTCATTAATGAGCAGTTCTTC	CASSPGLAGVINEQFF
TRBV7-2	NA	TRBJ2-2	NA	TGTGCCAGCAGCTTAGCGCTCACCGGGGAGCTGTTTTTT	CASSLALTGELFF
TRBV6-1	NA	TRBJ1-2	NA	TGTGCCAGCAGTGACCCGATGGGGTCCAACTATGGCTACACCTTC	CASSDPMGSNYGYTF
TRBV27	NA	TRBJ2-1	NA	TGTGCCAGCAGTCTCCTCCCGGGAACATTTTACAATGAGCAGTTCTTC	CASSLLPGTFYNEQFF
TRBV5-1	NA	TRBJ1-2	NA	TGCGCCAGCAGCTTCACAGAGTTAGCTAACTATGGCTACACCTTC	CASSFTELANYGYTF
TRBV15	TRBD1	TRBJ2-7	NA	TGTGCCACCAGCAGAGGACAGGGGCTAACCTACTACGAGCAGTACTTC	CATSRGQGLTYYEQYF
TRBV9	NA	TRBJ1-1	once	TGTGCCAGCAGCCCTGACCCGACATCCTTGAACACTGAAGCTTTCTTT	CASSPDPTSLNTEAFF
TRBV13	TRBD1	TRBJ2-7	NA	TGTGCCAGCAGCTACGACAGGGCCCCCGAGCAGTACTTC	CASSYDRAPEQYF
TRBV4-3	NA	TRBJ2-7	NA	TGCGCCAGCAGCCAATACCGCCAGACTGGGGAGCAGTACTTC	CASSQYRQTGEQYF
TRBV9	TRBD2	TRBJ2-7	NA	TGTGCCAGCAGCTTTCGCGGGACTAGCGGAGCCTACGAGCAGTACTTC	CASSFRGTSGAYEQYF
TRBV10-2	NA	TRBJ2-7	NA	TGCGCCAGCAGTGAGCCTCACGGTGCCTCACGGGGCGAGCAGTACTTC	CASSEPHGASRGEQYF
TRBV6-5	NA	TRBJ1-2	NA	TGTGCCAGCAGTTACTCAACGGAGTCCTATGGCTACACCTTC	CASSYSTESYGYTF
TRBV25-1	NA	TRBJ2-4	once	TGTGCCAGCCGGGGGGCACCAAAAAACATTCAGTACTTC	CASRGAPKNIQYF
TRBV11-3	NA	TRBJ2-7	once	TGTGCCAGCAGCTTAGCACCGTCCTACGAGCAGTACTTC	CASSLAPSYEQYF
TRBV9	NA	TRBJ2-3	NA	TGTGCCAGCAGCGTAGGAGGAACGGAACGCGGTGATACGCAGTATTTT	CASSVGGTERGDTQYF
TRBV7-9	NA	TRBJ2-4	NA	TGTGCCAGCAGCCCTCAGAACAGGGTTGACATTCAGTACTTC	CASSPQNRVDIQYF
TRBV16	NA	TRBJ2-1	NA	TGTGCCAGCAGCCAATCGAGGGGGAGGGGCAATGAGCAGTTCTTC	CASSQSRGRGNEQFF
TRBV11-2	NA	TRBJ1-3	NA	TGTGCCAGCAGCTTAGTAGGGTTCGGAAACACCATATATTTT	CASSLVGFGNTIYF
TRBV28	NA	TRBJ1-2	NA	TGTGCCAGCAGCCCCCGGGGGGCTGGCCCGGGGGGCTATGGCTACACCTTC	CASSPRGAGPGGYGYTF
TRBV29-1	NA	TRBJ1-2	NA	TGCAGCGTCCTCGGTCCGGATGCGGCACAGGGCGTTGACGGCTACACCTTC	CSVLGPDAAQGVDGYTF
TRBV27	NA	TRBJ1-2	NA	TGTGCCAGCAGCCGAAGCCAGCAGGTCCTCTATGGCTACACCTTC	CASSRSQQVLYGYTF
TRBV6-5	NA	TRBJ2-2	NA	TGTGCCAGCAGTCTGACAGGACGCACCGGGGAGCTGTTTTTT	CASSLTGRTGELFF
TRBV19	NA	TRBJ2-2	NA	TGTGCCAGTAGTATAGGTCCGAACCCCGGGGAGCTGTTTTTT	CASSIGPNPGELFF
TRBV11-2	TRBD1	TRBJ2-1	once	TGTGCCAGCAGCTTAGATTTCGGTACGGGACAGGGAACGGTGAATGAGCAGTTCTTC	CASSLDFGTGQGTVNEQFF
TRBV7-3	TRBD2	TRBJ2-7	NA	TGTGCCAGCAGCGAGACTAGCGGGAGCTCCTACGAGCAGTACTTC	CASSETSGSSYEQYF
TRBV29-1	TRBD2	TRBJ2-1	NA	TGCAGCGTGGATAGCGGGAGGGCCGATGAGCAGTTCTTC	CSVDSGRADEQFF
TRBV27	TRBD2	TRBJ2-3	NA	TGTGCCAGCAGTTCCGGGACTAGCGTGAGGGCAGATACGCAGTATTTT	CASSSGTSVRADTQYF
TRBV6-5	TRBD1	TRBJ2-7	NA	TGTGCCAGCAGTTACTCTGACAGGGGCTACGAGCAGTACTTC	CASSYSDRGYEQYF
TRBV7-6	NA	TRBJ2-6	NA	TGTGCCAGCAGCAGAGCGGATCCTGGGGCCAACGTCCTGACTTTC	CASSRADPGANVLTF
TRBV9	NA	TRBJ2-1	NA	TGTGCCAGCAGCCCCCGTTCACAGGGTAGGGAGCAGTTCTTC	CASSPRSQGREQFF
TRBV27	TRBD1	TRBJ1-1	NA	TGTGCCACCTCCCCCTCCCCACCGAGACAGGGGGACACTGAAGCTTTCTTT	CATSPSPPRQGDTEAFF
TRBV19	TRBD1	TRBJ1-1	NA	TGTGCCAGTAGCGAAAGGACAGGGGACACTGAAGCTTTCTTT	CASSERTGDTEAFF
TRBV5-1	NA	TRBJ2-6	once	TGCGCCAGCAGCTTGAGTCTGTGGGGGGCGACTGGGGCCAACGTCCTGACTTTC	CASSLSLWGATGANVLTF